Here is one T cell receptor (beta chain) with its context. The target antigen is unknown. This record comes from a study of T cell repertoires in cytomegalovirus infection. CDR1 and CDR2 from the germline V gene are SGHNT and YENEEA. With V trimmed by 10 bases and J by 5 bases, 25 bases remained unmatched. The CDR3 totals 20 residues. TCRdb reanalysed the reads using MiXCR and keeps one entry per CDR3 protein. The table lists about 570,000 distinct CDR3 sequences, 40% of them singletons. Regarding the study as a whole: HLA-C-restricted CMV-specific TCR beta clonotypes prevailed in the ex vivo response.

The source is a human donor in good health (CMV status not recorded). Some clones in this sample may be carry-over from other donors' samples. J is TRBJ2-1 and V is TRBV11-3; 11 bases agree with TRBD2. The material was cultured PBMCs, obtained from culture after CMV antigen stimulation. As DNA, the CDR3 is TGTGCCACCTCCCACAGGGGGGCCCGTCTGACTAGCGGGAAAGACAATGAGCAGTTCTTC. Its protein is CATSHRGARLTSGKDNEQFF.